A single sample is the source of the 4 T cell receptor beta chains below, sequenced in a study of T cell repertoires in cytomegalovirus infection. TCRdb reprocessed the reads via MiXCR and lists one record per CDR3 protein. Among 450,000 to 550,000 distinct CDR3 sequences, approximately 16% were seen once, and the ten largest hold 20% to 30%. The sample consisted of CD8+ T cells from PBMCs. The receptors come from a human donor in good health (CMV status not recorded). Some clones in this sample may be carry-over from other donors' samples.

On this clonotype itself: The conserved phenylalanine or tryptophan normally closing the CDR3 is absent here, so this likely arose from a read error. No DNA is shown, since the ends of the CDR3 on it are uncertain; the CDR3 is the one TCRdb lists. The chain uses TRBV7-2 and TRBJ2-7; the D segment call TRBD1 is taken from the table without a DNA check. Germline CDR1 is SGHTA and CDR2 is FQGNSA. The length of the CDR3 is 16 amino acids, counting both ends. The CDR3 loop is CASSSPDVGSGYETYL.

The V call is TRBV9, the J call TRBJ2-1, with D perhaps matching TRBD1 (6 bases). The V gene lost 4 bases and the J gene lost 8 bases, with 13 bases spanning the gap. The CDR3 is 13 amino acids. The V gene's germline CDR1 is SGDLS and CDR2 YYNGEE. CDR3 protein: CASSIGQNDEQFF. The CDR3 DNA sequence: TGTGCCAGCAGCATAGGACAGAACGATGAGCAGTTCTTC.

This clonotype appeared a few times. J is TRBJ2-5 and V is TRBV24-1, with TRBD2 identical over 9 bases. Looked up from germline, CDR1 is KGHDR and CDR2 is SFDVKD. With V trimmed by 4 bases and J by 3 bases, 8 bases remained unmatched. The CDR3 sequence is 16 residues long. As DNA, the CDR3 is TGTGCCACCAGTGACCCCTACGGGACTAGCAAAGAGACCCAGTACTTC. Amino acids: CATSDPYGTSKETQYF.

This clonotype showed up just a few times. A junction boundary mismatches the germline segment, possibly from a read error. The gene calls are TRBV9 and TRBJ2-7; perhaps TRBD2 as D (6 bases). This CDR3 comprises 12 residues. CDR1 is SGDLS, CDR2 YYNGEE, per germline. The CDR3, as DNA: TGTGCCAGCAGCGCAACCGGGACTGAGATCAACTTC. Protein product: CASSATGTEINF.